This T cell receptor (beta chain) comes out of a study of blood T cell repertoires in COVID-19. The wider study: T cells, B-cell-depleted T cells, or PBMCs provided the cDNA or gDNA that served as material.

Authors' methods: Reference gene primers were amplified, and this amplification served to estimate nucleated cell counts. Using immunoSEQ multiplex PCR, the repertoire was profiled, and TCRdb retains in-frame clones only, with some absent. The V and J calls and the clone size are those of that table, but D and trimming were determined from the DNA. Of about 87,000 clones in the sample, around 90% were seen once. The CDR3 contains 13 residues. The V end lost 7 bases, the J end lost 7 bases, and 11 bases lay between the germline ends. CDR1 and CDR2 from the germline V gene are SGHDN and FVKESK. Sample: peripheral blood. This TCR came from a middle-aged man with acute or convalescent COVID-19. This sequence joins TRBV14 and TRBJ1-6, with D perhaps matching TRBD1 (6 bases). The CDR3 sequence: CASKRQGNSPLHF. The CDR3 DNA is TGTGCCAGCAAAAGGCAGGGGAATTCACCCCTCCACTTT. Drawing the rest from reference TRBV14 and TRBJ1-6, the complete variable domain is EAGVTQFPSHSVIEKGQTVTLRCDPISGHDNLYWYRRVMGKEIKFLLHFVKESKQDESGMPNNRFLAERTGGTYSTLKVQPAELEDSGVYFCASKRQGNSPLHFGNGTRLTVT.